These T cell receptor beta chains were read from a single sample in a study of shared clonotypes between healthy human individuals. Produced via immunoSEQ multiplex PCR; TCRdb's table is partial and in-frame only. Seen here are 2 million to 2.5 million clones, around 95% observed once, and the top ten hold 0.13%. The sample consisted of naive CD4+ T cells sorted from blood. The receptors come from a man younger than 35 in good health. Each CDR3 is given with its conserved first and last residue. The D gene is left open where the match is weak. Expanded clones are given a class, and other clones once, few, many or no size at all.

CASSPRTFGTGEKLFF | TGCGCCAGCAGCCCCCGGACCTTTGGGACAGGGGAAAAACTGTTTTTT | TRBJ1-4 | TRBD1 | TRBV5-1 | NA
CASSLQGTYEQYF | TGCGCCAGCAGCTTACAGGGTACCTACGAGCAGTACTTC | TRBJ2-7 | NA | TRBV5-1 | NA
CASSGWPQETQYF | TGCGCCAGCAGTGGCTGGCCCCAAGAGACCCAGTACTTC | TRBJ2-5 | NA | TRBV10-1 | once
CAISRDGGNTIYF | TGTGCCATCAGTCGGGACGGCGGAAACACCATATATTTT | TRBJ1-3 | NA | TRBV10-3 | NA
CASSPTGTGGYTF | TGTGCCAGCAGCCCGACAGGGACGGGAGGCTACACCTTC | TRBJ1-2 | TRBD1 | TRBV6-6 | NA
CASGLGDRGWYEQYF | TGTGCTAGTGGTTTGGGGGACAGGGGATGGTACGAGCAGTACTTC | TRBJ2-7 | TRBD1 | TRBV12-5 | NA
CASSWGGSGYEQYF | TGTGCCAGCAGCTGGGGAGGTAGCGGCTACGAGCAGTACTTC | TRBJ2-7 | NA | TRBV11-2 | NA
CASSEAIGGYEQYF | TGTGCCAGCAGTGAGGCTATAGGGGGATACGAGCAGTACTTC | TRBJ2-7 | NA | TRBV2 | NA
CASSLSGTRNGYTF | TGCGCCAGCAGCTTGTCCGGGACAAGGAATGGCTACACCTTC | TRBJ1-2 | NA | TRBV5-1 | NA
CASVRDLYSPLHF | TGTGCCAGCGTTCGGGACCTCTATTCACCCCTCCACTTT | TRBJ1-6 | NA | TRBV28 | NA
CASSLALAGSTDTQYF | TGTGCCAGCAGCTTGGCCCTAGCGGGGAGCACAGATACGCAGTATTTT | TRBJ2-3 | TRBD2 | TRBV5-6 | NA
CASSQFWDFRETQYF | TGTGCCAGCAGCCAATTCTGGGATTTTCGGGAGACGCAGTATTTT | TRBJ2-3 | NA | TRBV6-5 | NA
CASSVGQGARGYTF | TGTGCCAGCAGCGTAGGACAGGGGGCGCGGGGCTACACCTTC | TRBJ1-2 | TRBD1 | TRBV9 | NA
CASSSGFGETQYF | TGTGCCAGCAGCTCAGGGTTTGGGGAGACCCAGTACTTC | TRBJ2-5 | NA | TRBV5-4 | NA
CASSQEAAGHSYEQYF | TGCGCCAGCAGCCAAGAGGCAGCGGGACACTCCTACGAGCAGTACTTC | TRBJ2-7 | NA | TRBV4-1 | NA
CASSLQPNTEAFF | TGTGCTAGCAGCTTACAGCCGAACACTGAAGCTTTCTTT | TRBJ1-1 | NA | TRBV7-7 | NA
CASSLNTGREKLFF | TGCGCCAGCAGCTTAAACACAGGAAGGGAAAAACTGTTTTTT | TRBJ1-4 | NA | TRBV5-1 | NA
CASSLGGVESEAFF | TGTGCCAGCAGCTTAGGGGGTGTGGAAAGTGAAGCTTTCTTT | TRBJ1-1 | NA | TRBV7-9 | NA
CASSLGRDIQETQYF | TGCGCCAGCAGCTTAGGCCGGGACATTCAAGAGACCCAGTACTTC | TRBJ2-5 | NA | TRBV5-1 | NA
CASRIQGQDNEQFF | TGTGCCAGCAGGATACAGGGGCAGGACAATGAGCAGTTCTTC | TRBJ2-1 | TRBD1 | TRBV2 | once
CASSVGSEQYF | TGTGCCAGCAGTGTGGGTTCCGAGCAGTACTTC | TRBJ2-7 | NA | TRBV6-1 | NA
CASSQVPSGYSNYGYTF | TGCGCCAGCAGCCAGGTACCATCGGGGTACTCTAACTATGGCTACACCTTC | TRBJ1-2 | NA | TRBV4-1 | NA
CASSIDLQGTYEQYF | TGTGCCAGTAGTATAGATCTACAGGGGACCTACGAGCAGTACTTC | TRBJ2-7 | TRBD1 | TRBV19 | NA
CASSQDRLNEQYF | TGCGCCAGCAGCCAAGATCGACTGAACGAGCAGTACTTC | TRBJ2-7 | NA | TRBV4-1 | NA
CASKLAELANYGYTF | TGTGCCAGCAAGCTTGCGGAGCTCGCTAACTATGGCTACACCTTC | TRBJ1-2 | NA | TRBV5-8 | NA
CATALFRRNTGELFF | TGTGCTACCGCCCTGTTCAGGAGGAACACCGGGGAGCTGTTTTTT | TRBJ2-2 | NA | TRBV12-5 | NA
CASTPGGTGANVLTF | TGTGCCAGCACCCCGGGGGGGACCGGGGCCAACGTCCTGACTTTC | TRBJ2-6 | TRBD2 | TRBV7-2 | NA
CASSLDGYQETQYF | TGTGCCAGCAGCTTAGACGGATACCAAGAGACCCAGTACTTC | TRBJ2-5 | NA | TRBV11-2 | NA
CASSSGAGGQETQYF | TGTGCCAGCAGTTCGGGCGCGGGGGGCCAAGAGACCCAGTACTTC | TRBJ2-5 | TRBD2 | TRBV28 | NA
CASSIDPQGHNEQFF | TGTGCCAGTAGTATAGATCCACAGGGACACAATGAGCAGTTCTTC | TRBJ2-1 | NA | TRBV19 | NA
CASSLGTGGVTAKQFF | TGTGCCAGCAGCTTAGGGACAGGGGGCGTTACTGCGAAGCAGTTCTTC | TRBJ2-1 | TRBD1 | TRBV7-6 | NA
CASSRVATDTQYF | TGCGCCAGCAGCCGAGTAGCCACAGATACGCAGTATTTT | TRBJ2-3 | NA | TRBV4-1 | NA
CASSFLAGGPNYGYTF | TGTGCCAGCAGTTTTCTGGCAGGGGGGCCTAACTATGGCTACACCTTC | TRBJ1-2 | TRBD1 | TRBV28 | NA
CASSDSGVPDTQYF | TGTGCCAGCAGTGACAGTGGGGTCCCAGATACGCAGTATTTT | TRBJ2-3 | NA | TRBV6-4 | once
CASSKGLAGDEQFF | TGTGCCAGCAGTAAGGGACTAGCTGGTGATGAGCAGTTCTTC | TRBJ2-1 | TRBD2 | TRBV6-9 | NA
CAISESDQGDYEKLFF | TGTGCCATCAGTGAGTCCGATCAGGGGGATTATGAAAAACTGTTTTTT | TRBJ1-4 | TRBD1 | TRBV10-3 | once
CASSLKTGNYEQYF | TGTGCCAGCAGCTTGAAGACAGGGAACTACGAGCAGTACTTC | TRBJ2-7 | TRBD1 | TRBV5-6 | NA
CASRRTGTGELFF | TGTGCCAGCAGGCGGACAGGGACCGGGGAGCTGTTTTTT | TRBJ2-2 | TRBD1 | TRBV11-1 | NA
CASSPRGQGTYEQYF | TGTGCCAGTAGTCCCCGCGGACAGGGGACCTACGAGCAGTACTTC | TRBJ2-7 | TRBD1 | TRBV19 | NA
CASRTSDTQYF | TGTGCCAGCAGGACTAGTGATACGCAGTATTTT | TRBJ2-3 | NA | TRBV2 | NA
CASNNPQGYGYTF | TGCGCCAGCAACAACCCACAGGGCTATGGCTACACCTTC | TRBJ1-2 | NA | TRBV5-1 | once
CASSQDGTSVPDTQYF | TGCGCCAGCAGCCAAGACGGGACTAGCGTCCCAGATACGCAGTATTTT | TRBJ2-3 | TRBD2 | TRBV4-1 | NA